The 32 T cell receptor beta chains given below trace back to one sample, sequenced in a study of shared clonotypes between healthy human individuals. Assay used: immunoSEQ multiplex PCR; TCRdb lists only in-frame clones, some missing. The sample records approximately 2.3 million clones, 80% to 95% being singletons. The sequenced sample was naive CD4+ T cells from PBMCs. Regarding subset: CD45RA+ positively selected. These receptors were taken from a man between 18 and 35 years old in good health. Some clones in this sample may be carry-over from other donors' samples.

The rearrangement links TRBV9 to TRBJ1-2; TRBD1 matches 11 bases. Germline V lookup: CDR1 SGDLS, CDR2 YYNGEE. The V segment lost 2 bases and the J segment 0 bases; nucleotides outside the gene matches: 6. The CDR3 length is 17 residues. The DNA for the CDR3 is TGTGCCAGCAGCGTCCGGGACAGGGGGGGAGCTAACTATGGCTACACCTTC. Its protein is CASSVRDRGGANYGYTF.

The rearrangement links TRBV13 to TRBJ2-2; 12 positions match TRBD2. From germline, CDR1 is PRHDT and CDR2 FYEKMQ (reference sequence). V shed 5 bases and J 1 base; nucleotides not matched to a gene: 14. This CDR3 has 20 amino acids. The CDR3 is CASSLEDPGLAGGNTGELFF. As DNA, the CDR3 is TGTGCCAGCAGCCTCGAAGATCCGGGACTAGCGGGCGGGAACACCGGGGAGCTGTTTTTT.

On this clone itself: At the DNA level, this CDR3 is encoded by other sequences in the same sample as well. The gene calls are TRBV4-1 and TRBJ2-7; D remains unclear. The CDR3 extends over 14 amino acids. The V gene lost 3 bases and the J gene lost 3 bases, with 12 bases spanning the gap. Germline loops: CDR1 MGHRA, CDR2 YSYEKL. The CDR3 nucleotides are TGCGCCAGCAGCCAGGCCCCAGTCATCTACGAGCAGTACTTC. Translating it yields CASSQAPVIYEQYF.

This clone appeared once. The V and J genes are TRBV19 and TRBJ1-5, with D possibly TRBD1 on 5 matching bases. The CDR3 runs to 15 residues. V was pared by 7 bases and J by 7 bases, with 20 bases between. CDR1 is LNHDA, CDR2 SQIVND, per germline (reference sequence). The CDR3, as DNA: TGTGCCAGTATGCCCAGGGTAGGGCCGCGGCAGCCCCAGCATTTT. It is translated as CASMPRVGPRQPQHF.

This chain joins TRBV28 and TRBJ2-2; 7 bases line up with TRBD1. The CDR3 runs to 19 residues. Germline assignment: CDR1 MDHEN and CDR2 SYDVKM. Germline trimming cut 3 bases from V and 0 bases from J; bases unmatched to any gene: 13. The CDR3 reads CASSFRSPGQNANTGELFF. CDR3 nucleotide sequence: TGTGCCAGCAGTTTTCGTTCCCCGGGACAGAACGCGAACACCGGGGAGCTGTTTTTT.

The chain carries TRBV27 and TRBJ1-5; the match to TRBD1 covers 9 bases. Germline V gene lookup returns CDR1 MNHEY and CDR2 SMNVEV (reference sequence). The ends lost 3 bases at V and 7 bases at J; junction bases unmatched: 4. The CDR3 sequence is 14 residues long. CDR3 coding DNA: TGTGCCAGCAGTTTCCAGGGACAGGGCCAGCCCCAGCATTTT. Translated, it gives CASSFQGQGQPQHF.

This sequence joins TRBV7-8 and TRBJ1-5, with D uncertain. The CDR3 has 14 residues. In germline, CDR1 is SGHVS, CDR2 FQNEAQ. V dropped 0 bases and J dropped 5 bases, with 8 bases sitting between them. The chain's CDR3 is CASSLAAPYQPQHF. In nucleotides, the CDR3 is TGTGCCAGCAGCTTAGCGGCACCGTATCAGCCCCAGCATTTT.

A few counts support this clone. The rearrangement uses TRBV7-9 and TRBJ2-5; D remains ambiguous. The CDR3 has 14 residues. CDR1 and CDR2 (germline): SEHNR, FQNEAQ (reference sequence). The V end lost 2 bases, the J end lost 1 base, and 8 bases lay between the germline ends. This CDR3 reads CASSLIGAQETQYF. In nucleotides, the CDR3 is TGTGCCAGCAGCTTAATCGGTGCCCAAGAGACCCAGTACTTC.

This CDR3 reads CASSLVGTIEKTQYF. DNA of the CDR3: TGTGCCAGCAGCTTAGTCGGGACTATTGAGAAGACCCAGTACTTC. The J gene is TRBJ2-5, the V gene TRBV7-2; 7 bases map to TRBD2. With V trimmed by 1 base and J by 6 bases, 8 bases remained unmatched. The CDR3 consists of 15 residues. In germline, CDR1 is SGHTA, CDR2 FQGNSA.

CDR3 bases: TGTGCCAGCATAAAGGCTAGCGGACCTTTGGAGCAGTACTTC. It encodes CASIKASGPLEQYF. The chain uses TRBV2 and TRBJ2-7; TRBD2 agrees at 7 bases. The CDR3 totals 14 residues. CDR1 is SNHLY and CDR2 is FYNNEI in the germline V gene. The junction had 13 bases not matched to a gene; V was cut back by 7 bases and J by 7 bases.

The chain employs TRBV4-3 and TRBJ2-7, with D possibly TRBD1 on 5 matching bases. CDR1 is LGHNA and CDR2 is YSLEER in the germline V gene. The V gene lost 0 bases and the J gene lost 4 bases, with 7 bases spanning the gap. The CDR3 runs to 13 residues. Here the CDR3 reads CASSQEQVYEQYF. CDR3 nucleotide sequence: TGCGCCAGCAGCCAAGAACAGGTATACGAGCAGTACTTC.

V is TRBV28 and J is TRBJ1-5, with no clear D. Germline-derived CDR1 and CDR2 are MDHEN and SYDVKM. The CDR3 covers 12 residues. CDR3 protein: CVTTAANQPQHF. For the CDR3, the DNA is TGTGTCACAACAGCGGCCAATCAGCCCCAGCATTTT.

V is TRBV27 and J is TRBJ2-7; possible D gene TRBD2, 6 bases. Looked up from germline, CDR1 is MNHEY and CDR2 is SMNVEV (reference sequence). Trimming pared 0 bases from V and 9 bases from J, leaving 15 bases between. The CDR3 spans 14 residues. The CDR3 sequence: CASSLSAGSIGQYF. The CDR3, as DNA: TGTGCCAGCAGTTTATCGGCCGGGAGTATCGGGCAGTACTTC.

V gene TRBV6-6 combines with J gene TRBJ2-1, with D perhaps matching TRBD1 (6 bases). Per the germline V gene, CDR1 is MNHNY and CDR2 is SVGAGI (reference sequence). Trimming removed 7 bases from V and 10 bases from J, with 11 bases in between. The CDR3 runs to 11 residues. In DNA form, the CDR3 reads TGTGCCAGCACCAGGGGAAGGGAGCAGTTCTTC. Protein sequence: CASTRGREQFF.

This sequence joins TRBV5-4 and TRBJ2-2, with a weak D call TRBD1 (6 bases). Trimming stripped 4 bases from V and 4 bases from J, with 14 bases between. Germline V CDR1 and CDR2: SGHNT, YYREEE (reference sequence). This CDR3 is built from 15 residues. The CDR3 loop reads CASSQNRVGTGELFF. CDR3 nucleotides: TGTGCCAGCAGCCAGAACAGGGTGGGCACCGGGGAGCTGTTTTTT.

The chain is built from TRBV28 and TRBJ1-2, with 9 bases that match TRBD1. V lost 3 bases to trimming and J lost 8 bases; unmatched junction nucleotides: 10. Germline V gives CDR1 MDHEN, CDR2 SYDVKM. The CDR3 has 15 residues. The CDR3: CASSFWGQGRGGYTF. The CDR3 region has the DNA TGTGCCAGCAGTTTTTGGGGACAGGGACGAGGCGGCTACACCTTC.

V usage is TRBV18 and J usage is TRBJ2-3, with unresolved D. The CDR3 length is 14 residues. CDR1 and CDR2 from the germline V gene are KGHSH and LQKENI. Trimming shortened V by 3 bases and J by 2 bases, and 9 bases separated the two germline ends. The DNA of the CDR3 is TGTGCCAGCTCACCCGACGGAACCACAGATACGCAGTATTTT. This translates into CASSPDGTTDTQYF.

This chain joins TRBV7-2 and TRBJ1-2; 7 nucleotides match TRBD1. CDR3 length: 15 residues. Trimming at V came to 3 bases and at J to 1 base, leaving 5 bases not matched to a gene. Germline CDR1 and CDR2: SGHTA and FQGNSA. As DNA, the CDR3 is TGTGCCAGCAGCTTGGTGTCAGGGGGTAACTATGGCTACACCTTC. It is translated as CASSLVSGGNYGYTF.

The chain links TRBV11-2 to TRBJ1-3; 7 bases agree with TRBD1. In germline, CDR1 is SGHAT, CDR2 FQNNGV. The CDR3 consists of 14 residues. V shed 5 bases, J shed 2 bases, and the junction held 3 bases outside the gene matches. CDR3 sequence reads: CASSAGTAGNTIYF. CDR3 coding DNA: TGTGCCAGCAGCGCCGGGACAGCTGGAAACACCATATATTTT.

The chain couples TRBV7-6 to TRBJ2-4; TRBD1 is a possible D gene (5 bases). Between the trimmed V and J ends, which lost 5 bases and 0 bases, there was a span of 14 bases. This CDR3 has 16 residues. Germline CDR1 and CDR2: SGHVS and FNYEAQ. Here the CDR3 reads CASSPGEGAAKNIQYF. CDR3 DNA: TGTGCCAGCAGCCCCGGCGAAGGGGCAGCCAAAAACATTCAGTACTTC.

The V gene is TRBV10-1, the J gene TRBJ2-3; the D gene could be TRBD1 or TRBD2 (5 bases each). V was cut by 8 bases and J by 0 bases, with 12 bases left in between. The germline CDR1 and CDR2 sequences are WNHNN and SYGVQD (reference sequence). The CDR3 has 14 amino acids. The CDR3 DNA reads TGCGCCAGCGCGTGGGACGGTAGCACAGATACGCAGTATTTT. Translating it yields CASAWDGSTDTQYF.

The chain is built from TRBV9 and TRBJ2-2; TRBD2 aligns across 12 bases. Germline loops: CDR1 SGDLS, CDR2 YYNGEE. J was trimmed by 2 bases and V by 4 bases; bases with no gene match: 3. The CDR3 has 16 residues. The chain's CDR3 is CASSQTSGSNTGELFF. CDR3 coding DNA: TGTGCCAGCAGCCAGACTAGCGGGAGTAACACCGGGGAGCTGTTTTTT.

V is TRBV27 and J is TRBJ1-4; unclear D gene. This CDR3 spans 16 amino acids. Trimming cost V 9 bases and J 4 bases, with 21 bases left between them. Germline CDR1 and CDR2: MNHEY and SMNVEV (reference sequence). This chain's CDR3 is CASPYPVRRFNEKLFF. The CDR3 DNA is TGTGCCAGTCCCTACCCTGTCCGACGGTTTAATGAAAAACTGTTTTTT.

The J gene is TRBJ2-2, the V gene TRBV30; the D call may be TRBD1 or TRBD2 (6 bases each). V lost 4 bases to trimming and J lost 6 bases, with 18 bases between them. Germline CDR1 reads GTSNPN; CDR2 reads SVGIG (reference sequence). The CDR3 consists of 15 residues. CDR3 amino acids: CAWTRGGLVSGELFF. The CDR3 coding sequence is TGTGCCTGGACCCGAGGGGGGTTGGTGTCCGGGGAGCTGTTTTTT.

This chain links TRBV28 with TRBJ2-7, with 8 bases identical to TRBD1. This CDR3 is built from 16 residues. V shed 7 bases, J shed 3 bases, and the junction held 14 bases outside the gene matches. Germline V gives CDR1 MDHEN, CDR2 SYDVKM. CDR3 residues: CASIGPGGTGHYEQYF. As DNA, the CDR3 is TGTGCCAGCATAGGTCCGGGCGGGACAGGCCACTACGAGCAGTACTTC.

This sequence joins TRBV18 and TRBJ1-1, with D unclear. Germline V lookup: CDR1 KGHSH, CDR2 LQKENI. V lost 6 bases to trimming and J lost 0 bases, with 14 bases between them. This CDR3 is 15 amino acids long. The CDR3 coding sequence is TGTGCCAGCTCTCCAAAAGATGCGATGAACACTGAAGCTTTCTTT. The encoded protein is CASSPKDAMNTEAFF.

The CDR3 region is CASSPRGDITGELFF. As DNA, the CDR3 is TGCGCCAGCAGCCCGAGGGGGGACATCACCGGGGAGCTGTTTTTT. The genes are TRBV5-1 and TRBJ2-2; the D call may be TRBD1 or TRBD2 (6 bases each). The ends were cut back, 4 bases at V and 4 bases at J, with 14 bases in the middle. Germline V gene sequence: CDR1 SGHRS, CDR2 YFSETQ. The CDR3 is made up of 15 amino acids.

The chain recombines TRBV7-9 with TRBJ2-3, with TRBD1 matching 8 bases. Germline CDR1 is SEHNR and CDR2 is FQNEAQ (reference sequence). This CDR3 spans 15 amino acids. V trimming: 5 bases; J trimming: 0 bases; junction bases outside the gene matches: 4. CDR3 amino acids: CASSGRTGSTDTQYF. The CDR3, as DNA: TGTGCCAGCAGCGGACGGACAGGGAGCACAGATACGCAGTATTTT.

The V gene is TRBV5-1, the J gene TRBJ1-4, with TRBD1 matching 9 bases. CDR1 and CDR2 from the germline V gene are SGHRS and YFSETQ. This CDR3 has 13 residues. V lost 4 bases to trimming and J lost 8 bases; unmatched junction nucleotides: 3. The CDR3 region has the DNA TGCGCCAGCAGCCGGGGACAGGGAGAAAAACTGTTTTTT. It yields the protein CASSRGQGEKLFF.

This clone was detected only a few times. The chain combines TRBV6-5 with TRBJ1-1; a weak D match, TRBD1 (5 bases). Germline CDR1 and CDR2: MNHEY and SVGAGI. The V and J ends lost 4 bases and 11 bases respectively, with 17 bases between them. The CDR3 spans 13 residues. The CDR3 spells CASSFPGGAGAFF. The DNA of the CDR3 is TGTGCCAGCAGTTTCCCCGGTGGGGCCGGGGCTTTCTTT.

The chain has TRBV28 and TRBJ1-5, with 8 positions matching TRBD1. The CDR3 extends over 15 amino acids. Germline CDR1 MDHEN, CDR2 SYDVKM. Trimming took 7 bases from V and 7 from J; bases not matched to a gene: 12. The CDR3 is CASTRPQGAAQPQHF. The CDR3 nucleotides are TGTGCCAGCACCCGCCCCCAGGGGGCAGCCCAGCCCCAGCATTTT. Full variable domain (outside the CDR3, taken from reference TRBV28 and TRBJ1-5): DVKVTQSSRYLVKRTGEKVFLECVQDMDHENMFWYRQDPGLGLRLIYFSYDVKMKEKGDIPEGYSVSREKKERFSLILESASTNQTSMYLCASTRPQGAAQPQHFGDGTRLSIL.

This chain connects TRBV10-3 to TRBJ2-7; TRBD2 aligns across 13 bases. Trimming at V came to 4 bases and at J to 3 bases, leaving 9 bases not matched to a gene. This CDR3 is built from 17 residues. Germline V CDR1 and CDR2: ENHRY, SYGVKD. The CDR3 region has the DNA TGTGCCATCAGTGGAGGGAAACTAGCGGGAGGGATCTACGAGCAGTACTTC. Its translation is CAISGGKLAGGIYEQYF.